The 30 T cell receptor beta chains in this list originate from one sample, sequenced in a study of blood T cell repertoires in COVID-19. Measured with immunoSEQ multiplex PCR; TCRdb has only the in-frame clones, and not every one. The top ten hold about 1.4% of the sample, which has 430,000 or so clones, approximately 90% seen once. Material: PBMCs or T cells enriched from blood (not recorded which). These receptors were obtained from a woman aged 18-35 years who had been exposed to COVID-19.

This clone is a singleton in its sample. The genes are TRBV28 and TRBJ1-5; possible D gene TRBD1, 5 bases. V gave up 6 bases and J gave up 4 bases, with 10 bases separating them. Germline V gene lookup returns CDR1 MDHEN and CDR2 SYDVKM. The CDR3 has 13 residues. The CDR3, as DNA: TGTGCCAGCAGCCGGACACAAAATCAGCCCCAGCATTTT. Amino acid sequence: CASSRTQNQPQHF.

J is TRBJ2-5 and V is TRBV13; D is possibly TRBD2 (6 bases). V shed 4 bases and J shed 5 bases, with 8 bases lying between them. CDR3 size: 12 residues. Germline loops: CDR1 PRHDT, CDR2 FYEKMQ (reference sequence). CDR3 DNA: TGTGCCAGCAGCTCTAGCGCCGAGACCCAGTACTTC. Translating gives CASSSSAETQYF.

This chain links TRBV4-2 with TRBJ1-4; 11 nucleotides agree with TRBD1. The CDR3 consists of 15 residues. V lost 3 bases and J lost 7; bases outside the gene matches: 4. Germline CDR1 reads LGHNA; CDR2 reads YNFKEQ. The CDR3 sequence: CASSQSGTGGEKLFF. In DNA, the CDR3 is TGTGCCAGCAGCCAGTCCGGGACAGGGGGTGAAAAACTGTTTTTT.

The table lists this clone with a few counts. The J gene is TRBJ2-3, the V gene TRBV5-8; D may be TRBD2 (6 bases). There are 16 residues in the CDR3. The germline V and J ends were trimmed by 3 bases and 6 bases, with 20 bases remaining between them. Germline CDR1 reads SGHTS; CDR2 reads YDEGEE. The CDR3 loop is CASSWGGTSKGDTQYF. Here the CDR3 DNA reads TGTGCCAGCAGCTGGGGCGGGACTTCCAAAGGGGATACGCAGTATTTT.

The rearrangement joins TRBV28 to TRBJ2-1, with D perhaps matching TRBD2 (6 bases). From germline, CDR1 is MDHEN and CDR2 SYDVKM. The ends were cut back, 3 bases at V and 0 bases at J, with 12 bases in the middle. The CDR3 is made up of 16 amino acids. As DNA, the CDR3 is TGTGCCAGCAGTTTCGGGGGAGGTGGCTCCTACAATGAGCAGTTCTTC. Protein: CASSFGGGGSYNEQFF.

V gene TRBV28 combines with J gene TRBJ2-2; the match to TRBD1 covers 9 bases. V trimming: 0 bases; J trimming: 7 bases; junction bases outside the gene matches: 9. This CDR3 is 17 amino acids long. The V gene's germline CDR1 is MDHEN and CDR2 SYDVKM. The CDR3 reads CASSLWGTGKSGGELFF. The CDR3 DNA reads TGTGCCAGCAGTTTATGGGGGACAGGGAAGAGTGGCGGGGAGCTGTTTTTT.

A note on this clone: One end of the junction is discordant with germline, which a read error may explain. V gene TRBV11-2 combines with J gene TRBJ2-7, with TRBD1 as a possible D gene (6 bases). The germline V gene has CDR1 SGHAT and CDR2 FQNNGV. The CDR3 is 16 amino acids. The CDR3 here is CASSFGSGTISSEQYF. CDR3 nucleotide sequence: TGTGCCAGCAGCTTTGGGTCCGGGACAATCTCCTCCGAGCAGTACTTC.

The chain employs TRBV5-1 and TRBJ2-3; 11 bases align to TRBD2. The CDR3 consists of 15 residues. Germline V gene data show CDR1 as SGHRS and CDR2 as YFSETQ. V lost 1 base and J lost 6; bases outside the gene matches: 4. The CDR3 reads CASSLTSGSKDTQYF. In DNA, the CDR3 is TGCGCCAGCAGCTTGACTAGCGGGAGCAAGGATACGCAGTATTTT. Together with reference TRBV5-1 and TRBJ2-3, the CDR3 gives the full variable domain: KAGVTQTPRYLIKTRGQQVTLSCSPISGHRSVSWYQQTPGQGLQFLFEYFSETQRNKGNFPGRFSGRQFSNSRSEMNVSTLELGDSALYLCASSLTSGSKDTQYFGPGTRLTVL.

The chain recombines TRBV7-8 with TRBJ2-3; 12 bases map to TRBD2. This CDR3 has 16 amino acids. Germline CDR1 and CDR2: SGHVS and FQNEAQ. The junction had 5 bases not matched to a gene; V was cut back by 4 bases and J by 3 bases. DNA of the CDR3: TGTGCCAGCAGCTCTGGACTAGCGGGGAGAACAGATACGCAGTATTTT. Translation gives CASSSGLAGRTDTQYF. Together with reference TRBV7-8 and TRBJ2-3, the CDR3 gives the full variable domain: GAGVSQSPRYKVAKRGQDVALRCDPISGHVSLFWYQQALGQGPEFLTYFQNEAQLDKSGLPSDRFFAERPEGSVSTLKIQRTQQEDSAVYLCASSSGLAGRTDTQYFGPGTRLTVL.

J is TRBJ1-4 and V is TRBV18; D is unclear. Germline CDR1 and CDR2: KGHSH and LQKENI. V was cut by 3 bases and J by 3 bases, with 2 bases left in between. The CDR3 consists of 12 residues. The CDR3 here is CASSPANEKLFF. The CDR3 DNA is TGTGCCAGCTCACCCGCTAATGAAAAACTGTTTTTT.

The genes are TRBV5-1 and TRBJ1-4, with 9 bases lining up with TRBD1. The CDR3 length is 15 residues. V shed 2 bases and J 7 bases; nucleotides not matched to a gene: 6. Per germline, CDR1 SGHRS and CDR2 YFSETQ. CDR3 protein: CASSLYRGRTEKLFF. In nucleotides, the CDR3 is TGCGCCAGCAGCTTATACAGGGGGCGCACTGAAAAACTGTTTTTT.

The chain recombines TRBV11-3 with TRBJ2-5; TRBD2 agrees at 9 bases. Germline loops: CDR1 SGHNT, CDR2 YENEEA. V lost 6 bases and J lost 1; bases outside the gene matches: 3. The CDR3 spans 14 residues. The CDR3 DNA follows: TGTGCCAGCAGAAAGCGGGGGGCCCAAGAGACCCAGTACTTC. It translates to CASRKRGAQETQYF.

This chain uses TRBV5-6 with TRBJ2-2; tentatively, D is TRBD2 (6 bases). Trimming took 2 bases from V and 2 from J, leaving 13 bases between them. CDR1 is SGHDT and CDR2 is YYEEEE in the germline V gene. The CDR3 loop spans 16 amino acids. The CDR3 sequence: CASSLVGGINTGELFF. In nucleotides, the CDR3 is TGTGCCAGCAGCTTAGTGGGCGGGATCAACACCGGGGAGCTGTTTTTT.

This chain joins TRBV9 and TRBJ2-7; D not resolved. V lost 0 bases and J 7 bases, leaving 11 bases between the germline ends. This CDR3 is built from 13 residues. Germline loops: CDR1 SGDLS, CDR2 YYNGEE. CDR3 DNA: TGTGCCAGCAGCGTAGATTTGTCGAGGGAGCAGTACTTC. It specifies CASSVDLSREQYF. Full variable domain (remainder filled in from reference TRBV9 and TRBJ2-7): DSGVTQTPKHLITATGQRVTLRCSPRSGDLSVYWYQQSLDQGLQFLIQYYNGEERAKGNILERFSAQQFPDLHSELNLSSLELGDSALYFCASSVDLSREQYFGPGTRLTVT.

The chain has TRBV4-2 and TRBJ2-1, with D perhaps TRBD2 (6 bases). The CDR3 consists of 16 residues. CDR1 and CDR2 from the germline V gene are LGHNA and YNFKEQ. V lost 1 base and J lost 5, with 15 bases in between. The CDR3 DNA is TGTGCCAGCAGCCAAGGGGGCCGCGGGGAGGACAATGAGCAGTTCTTC. Its translation is CASSQGGRGEDNEQFF.

The chain combines TRBV28 with TRBJ1-2; D is possibly TRBD1 (6 bases). CDR1 and CDR2 from the germline V gene are MDHEN and SYDVKM. With 4 bases removed from V and 5 bases from J, the gap between germline ends came to 14 bases. There are 14 residues in the CDR3. The CDR3 reads CASSSLGGGYGYTF. The CDR3 nucleotides read TGTGCCAGCAGTTCGTTAGGGGGGGGATATGGCTACACCTTC.

V gene TRBV29-1 combines with J gene TRBJ2-7; maybe TRBD1 (6 bases). From germline, CDR1 is SQVTM and CDR2 ANQGSEA. The CDR3 runs to 13 residues. Deletions cut 6 bases from V and 1 base from J, with 13 bases between. CDR3 sequence: CSVEIQGSYEQYF. CDR3 bases: TGCAGCGTGGAAATACAGGGATCCTACGAGCAGTACTTC.

The J gene is TRBJ1-1, the V gene TRBV10-2; D perhaps matches TRBD1 (6 bases). CDR3 length: 13 amino acids. The germline V gene has CDR1 WSHSY and CDR2 SAAADI. Deletions cut 4 bases from V and 2 bases from J, with 8 bases between. In nucleotides, the CDR3 is TGCGCCAGCAGTGGGGACACCAACACTGAAGCTTTCTTT. Translated: CASSGDTNTEAFF.

CDR3 sequence reads: CASSFSGSPTGELFF. CDR3 bases: TGTGCCAGCAGCTTTTCCGGGAGCCCCACCGGGGAGCTGTTTTTT. The chain has TRBV7-6 and TRBJ2-2, with a tentative D call TRBD2 (6 bases). The CDR3 extends over 15 amino acids. The germline V gene has CDR1 SGHVS and CDR2 FNYEAQ. The V end lost 3 bases, the J end lost 4 bases, and 12 bases lay between the germline ends. Full variable domain (outside the CDR3, taken from reference TRBV7-6 and TRBJ2-2): GAGVSQSPRYKVTKRGQDVALRCDPISGHVSLYWYRQALGQGPEFLTYFNYEAQQDKSGLPNDRFSAERPEGSISTLTIQRTEQRDSAMYRCASSFSGSPTGELFFGEGSRLTVL.

The CDR3: CASSSTPPGKPQHF. The CDR3 DNA reads TGTGCCAGCAGTTCCACACCGCCGGGGAAGCCCCAGCATTTT. The chain links TRBV28 to TRBJ1-5; D not certain. The germline V and J ends were trimmed by 4 bases and 8 bases, with 15 bases remaining between them. The CDR3 is 14 residues long. The germline V gene encodes CDR1 MDHEN and CDR2 SYDVKM.

The chain couples TRBV19 to TRBJ1-1; D is unclear. The CDR3 extends over 14 amino acids. The germline gives CDR1 LNHDA, CDR2 SQIVND (reference sequence). With 3 bases removed from V and 1 base from J, the gap between germline ends came to 9 bases. The CDR3 reads CASSIGPRNTEAFF. Written as DNA, the CDR3 is TGTGCCAGTAGTATCGGTCCCCGGAACACTGAAGCTTTCTTT.

CDR3 region: CSVRDSGGETQYF. Here the CDR3 DNA reads TGCAGCGTGAGGGACAGCGGGGGAGAGACCCAGTACTTC. This sequence joins TRBV29-1 and TRBJ2-5; a weak D match, TRBD2 (8 bases). The CDR3 has 13 residues. Germline CDR1 SQVTM, CDR2 ANQGSEA. V was pared by 6 bases and J by 4 bases, with 15 bases between.

This sequence joins TRBV5-8 and TRBJ1-5; 8 bases agree with TRBD1. The germline gives CDR1 SGHTS, CDR2 YDEGEE. The CDR3 length is 18 residues. The J segment lost 5 bases and the V segment lost 0 bases, leaving 13 bases of the junction unmatched. The DNA of the CDR3 is TGTGCCAGCAGCTTGGTGGGACAGGCCCGAAGAGGTGATCAGCCCCAGCATTTT. Its translation: CASSLVGQARRGDQPQHF.

V usage is TRBV2 and J usage is TRBJ1-5; D is undetermined. CDR1 and CDR2 from the germline V gene are SNHLY and FYNNEI. The CDR3 spans 13 residues. V was clipped by 6 bases and J by 7 bases, with 13 bases between them. The CDR3 DNA sequence: TGTGCCAGCAGGGTCAGTCCCCCCCAGCCCCAGCATTTT. Translated, it gives CASRVSPPQPQHF.

The genes are TRBV27 and TRBJ1-1; D remains ambiguous. The germline V gene encodes CDR1 MNHEY and CDR2 SMNVEV (reference sequence). V shed 2 bases and J shed 0 bases, with 13 bases lying between them. The CDR3 extends over 16 amino acids. The CDR3 loop is CASSLQRSSVNTEAFF. The CDR3 DNA reads TGTGCCAGCAGTTTACAACGGTCTTCGGTGAACACTGAAGCTTTCTTT.

This clone was detected once. This sequence joins TRBV7-3 and TRBJ2-5; 12 bases line up with TRBD2. CDR3 length: 15 amino acids. Germline CDR1 reads SGHTA; CDR2 reads FQGTGA. The junction had 8 bases not matched to a gene; V was cut back by 5 bases and J by 7 bases. The CDR3 sequence: CASSPSRGLAGTQYF. As DNA, the CDR3 is TGTGCCAGCAGCCCAAGCCGGGGACTAGCGGGGACCCAGTACTTC. The full variable domain, in which reference TRBV7-3 and TRBJ2-5 provide the parts outside the CDR3, is GAGVSQTPSNKVTEKGKYVELRCDPISGHTALYWYRQSLGQGPEFLIYFQGTGAADDSGLPNDRFFAVRPEGSVSTLKIQRTERGDSAVYLCASSPSRGLAGTQYFGPGTRLLVL.

This sequence joins TRBV5-1 and TRBJ1-2; 9 bases fit TRBD1. Germline-derived CDR1 and CDR2 are SGHRS and YFSETQ. This CDR3 comprises 14 residues. V dropped 4 bases and J dropped 4; count of bases not matched to a gene: 5. CDR3 amino acids: CASSGGTGIYGYTF. CDR3 DNA: TGCGCCAGCAGCGGCGGGACAGGGATCTATGGCTACACCTTC.

Notes on this clone: The same CDR3 can be traced to other DNA sequences in this sample. The chain combines TRBV5-1 with TRBJ1-1, with 7 bases lining up with TRBD1. The germline V gene has CDR1 SGHRS and CDR2 YFSETQ. The CDR3 is 15 amino acids. The V segment lost 0 bases and the J segment 1 base; nucleotides outside the gene matches: 3. CDR3 in amino acids: CASSLVQGGNTEAFF. The CDR3 DNA reads as TGCGCCAGCAGCTTGGTCCAGGGGGGGAACACTGAAGCTTTCTTT.

The V call is TRBV10-3, the J call TRBJ2-7; 12 nucleotides align to TRBD2. In germline, CDR1 is ENHRY, CDR2 SYGVKD. CDR3 length: 15 residues. V lost 8 bases, J lost 2 bases, and 7 bases stayed unmatched. CDR3 DNA sequence: TGTGCCATCGCTAAGCTAGCGGGGGGGGCCTACGAGCAGTACTTC. Its translation: CAIAKLAGGAYEQYF.

The chain combines TRBV6-5 with TRBJ2-1, with a possible D match to TRBD1 (6 bases). Trimming pared 6 bases from V and 6 bases from J, leaving 9 bases between. This CDR3 comprises 12 residues. Germline values: CDR1 MNHEY, CDR2 SVGAGI. The CDR3 DNA reads as TGTGCCAGCAGGAAACAGGGCAATGAGCAGTTCTTC. Translated: CASRKQGNEQFF.